This T cell receptor (beta chain) originates from a study of blood T cells in healthy people across ages. Study-wide findings and caveats: Versus aged donors, long-lived donors had higher diversity and more naive CD4+ cells. Diversity estimates drawn from one million T cells were deemed underestimates.

Germline CDR1 and CDR2: LGHDT and YNNKEL (reference sequence). V gave up 0 bases and J gave up 0 bases, with 6 bases separating them. The CDR3 contains 15 residues. Alongside a J-beta primer mix, a sample-barcoded 5' primer served in a second PCR lasting about 7 to 12 cycles. Each cDNA was tagged by a template-switch adaptor containing 12 random nucleotides. MiXCR, run by TCRdb on the 5' RACE reads, gives a single entry per CDR3 protein. Of more than 1.4 million distinct CDR3 sequences listed, 40% to 50% were seen once; the top ten hold 7.9%. This clonotype was counted between two and nine times. Its antigen is as yet unknown.

Material for sequencing was blood. This chain joins TRBV3-1 and TRBJ1-5; D is unresolved. The TCR comes from a woman younger than 30 in good health. The CDR3 loop is CASSQEFYSNQPQHF. The CDR3 DNA reads as TGTGCCAGCAGCCAAGAGTTCTATAGCAATCAGCCCCAGCATTTT.